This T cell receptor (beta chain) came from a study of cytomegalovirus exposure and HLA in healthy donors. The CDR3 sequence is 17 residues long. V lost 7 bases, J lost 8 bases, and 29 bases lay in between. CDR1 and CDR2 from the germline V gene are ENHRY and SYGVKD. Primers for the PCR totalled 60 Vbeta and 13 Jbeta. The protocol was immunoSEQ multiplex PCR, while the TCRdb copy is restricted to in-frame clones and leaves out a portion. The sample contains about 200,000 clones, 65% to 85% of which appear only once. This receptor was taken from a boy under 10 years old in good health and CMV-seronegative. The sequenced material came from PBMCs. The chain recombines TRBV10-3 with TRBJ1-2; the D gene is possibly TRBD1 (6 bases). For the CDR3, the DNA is TGTGCCATCACCTTTGGGGGACAAGTTATGAGTGAGGGCGGCTACACCTTC. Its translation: CAITFGGQVMSEGGYTF.